These 17 T cell receptor beta chains originate from one sample sequenced in a study of graft-versus-host responses after intestinal transplantation. Their antigens are not known. Method: immunoSEQ multiplex PCR; TCRdb's copy keeps in-frame clones and lacks some. The top ten clones hold 2.5% to 3.5% of a sample with 90,000 to 150,000 clones, 90% to 95% of them seen once. Sequenced here: unstimulated CD8+ T cells sorted from spleen or lymph node cells, sampled before intestinal transplant. These receptors all come from a human donor who received an intestinal transplant.

The CDR3 loop reads CASSPGVQAFF. The CDR3 DNA sequence: TGTGCCAGCAGCCCAGGGGTTCAAGCTTTCTTT. The chain joins TRBV11-2 to TRBJ1-1; perhaps TRBD1 as D (6 bases). The CDR3 is made up of 11 amino acids. The V gene lost 5 bases and the J gene lost 9 bases, with 10 bases spanning the gap. Germline V gene sequence: CDR1 SGHAT, CDR2 FQNNGV.

This chain connects TRBV10-3 to TRBJ2-1; 7 positions agree with TRBD2. Germline V gene sequence: CDR1 ENHRY, CDR2 SYGVKD. After removal of 11 bases from V and 5 bases from J, the junction contained 9 bases not matched to a gene. The CDR3 has 13 residues. CDR3 protein: CASRELSHNEQFF. In DNA form, the CDR3 reads TGTGCCTCGCGGGAGTTGTCGCACAATGAGCAGTTCTTC.

The chain combines TRBV28 with TRBJ2-1, with 9 bases matching TRBD1. This CDR3 comprises 16 residues. CDR1 MDHEN and CDR2 SYDVKM come from the germline V gene. Unmatched junction bases numbered 9, after V lost 7 bases and J lost 2 bases. The CDR3 here is CASTSAGTGTYNEQFF. CDR3 coding DNA: TGTGCCAGCACCAGCGCCGGGACAGGGACCTACAATGAGCAGTTCTTC.

V gene TRBV4-1 combines with J gene TRBJ2-7; D may be TRBD2 (6 bases). Germline values: CDR1 MGHRA, CDR2 YSYEKL. V lost 0 bases and J 0 bases, leaving 15 bases between the germline ends. The CDR3 spans 17 residues. The CDR3 sequence: CASSQDLGLRVSYEQYF. As DNA, the CDR3 is TGCGCCAGCAGCCAAGATCTGGGACTCCGCGTCTCCTACGAGCAGTACTTC.

The CDR3 sequence is CASSVAEGNTEAFF. The CDR3 DNA sequence: TGTGCCAGCAGCGTAGCTGAAGGGAACACTGAAGCTTTCTTT. The V call is TRBV9, the J call TRBJ1-1; D is unresolved. V was cut by 0 bases and J by 1 base, with 7 bases left in between. From germline, CDR1 is SGDLS and CDR2 YYNGEE. CDR3 size: 14 residues.

The chain joins TRBV13 to TRBJ2-3, with D hard to call. This CDR3 comprises 14 residues. Per the germline V gene, CDR1 is PRHDT and CDR2 is FYEKMQ (reference sequence). V was trimmed by 0 bases and J by 6 bases, leaving 10 bases between them. The DNA for the CDR3 is TGTGCCAGCAGCTTAGGCCGGTGGGCCGATACGCAGTATTTT. Encoded protein: CASSLGRWADTQYF.

The V and J genes are TRBV5-1 and TRBJ2-5; 9 bases line up with TRBD2. The CDR3 extends over 16 amino acids. Germline CDR1 reads SGHRS; CDR2 reads YFSETQ. The junction had 4 bases not matched to a gene; V was cut back by 0 bases and J by 1 base. For the CDR3, the DNA is TGCGCCAGCAGCTTGGTTGGCGGGAGGGCCCAAGAGACCCAGTACTTC. Its translation is CASSLVGGRAQETQYF.

The chain is built from TRBV4-1 and TRBJ2-7; 7 bases are shared with TRBD1. Germline assignment: CDR1 MGHRA and CDR2 YSYEKL. V shed 3 bases and J 3 bases; nucleotides not matched to a gene: 8. The CDR3 covers 15 residues. CDR3 sequence reads: CASSHQQGLGYEQYF. The CDR3 DNA reads as TGCGCCAGCAGCCACCAACAGGGGTTAGGCTACGAGCAGTACTTC.

This chain connects TRBV9 to TRBJ2-1; possibly TRBD2 for D (5 bases). Germline V gene lookup returns CDR1 SGDLS and CDR2 YYNGEE. The CDR3 has 12 amino acids. The germline V and J ends were trimmed by 4 bases and 8 bases, with 10 bases remaining between them. The CDR3 nucleotides are TGTGCCAGCAGCCCGAAACTAGATGAGCAGTTCTTC. Translation gives CASSPKLDEQFF. Filled out from reference TRBV9 and TRBJ2-1, the complete variable domain reads DSGVTQTPKHLITATGQRVTLRCSPRSGDLSVYWYQQSLDQGLQFLIQYYNGEERAKGNILERFSAQQFPDLHSELNLSSLELGDSALYFCASSPKLDEQFFGPGTRLTVL.

This clone was counted a single time. V and J are TRBV19 and TRBJ2-5; 8 bases fit TRBD2. Near its end, the DNA agrees better with TRBJ2-7, so the J call may be wrong. Germline V gene lookup returns CDR1 LNHDA and CDR2 SQIVND (reference sequence). The CDR3 has 13 residues. CDR3 residues: CASSMTSAYEQYF. CDR3 bases: TGTGCCAGTAGTATGACTAGCGCCTACGAGCAGTACTTC.

The chain couples TRBV27 to TRBJ2-5; 9 nucleotides align to TRBD1. This CDR3 spans 15 amino acids. CDR1 and CDR2 from the germline V gene are MNHEY and SMNVEV (reference sequence). The ends lost 6 bases at V and 9 bases at J; junction bases unmatched: 14. This CDR3 reads CASSQSPGTGRSQYF. CDR3 sequence (DNA): TGTGCCAGCAGCCAAAGTCCCGGGACAGGGAGGTCCCAGTACTTC.

The genes are TRBV28 and TRBJ2-1, with 7 bases identical to TRBD1. Trimming cost V 2 bases and J 0 bases; bases outside gene matches: 13. The germline V gene has CDR1 MDHEN and CDR2 SYDVKM. CDR3 length: 19 residues. CDR3 nucleotides: TGTGCCAGCAGTTTAAGCGCAAATTGGACAGGACTCTCCTACAATGAGCAGTTCTTC. Protein sequence: CASSLSANWTGLSYNEQFF. Full variable domain (rest looked up from reference TRBV28 and TRBJ2-1): DVKVTQSSRYLVKRTGEKVFLECVQDMDHENMFWYRQDPGLGLRLIYFSYDVKMKEKGDIPEGYSVSREKKERFSLILESASTNQTSMYLCASSLSANWTGLSYNEQFFGPGTRLTVL.

The rearrangement links TRBV27 to TRBJ2-7, with TRBD2 matching over 7 bases. The germline V gene encodes CDR1 MNHEY and CDR2 SMNVEV (reference sequence). This CDR3 region has 14 residues. Trimming took 5 bases from V and 5 from J; bases not matched to a gene: 9. CDR3 residues: CASSRLAPWDEQYF. CDR3 sequence (DNA): TGTGCCAGCAGTAGACTAGCTCCATGGGACGAGCAGTACTTC.

The V and J genes are TRBV19 and TRBJ2-1, with 7 bases lining up with TRBD2. CDR1 LNHDA and CDR2 SQIVND come from the germline V gene (reference sequence). With 4 bases clipped from V and 6 bases from J, the junction kept 9 bases outside the gene matches. The CDR3 contains 15 residues. The CDR3 protein is CASSTKRREINEQFF. In DNA, the CDR3 is TGTGCCAGTAGTACGAAGAGGCGGGAGATCAATGAGCAGTTCTTC. The complete variable domain, with remaining parts taken from reference TRBV19 and TRBJ2-1, reads DGGITQSPKYLFRKEGQNVTLSCEQNLNHDAMYWYRQDPGQGLRLIYYSQIVNDFQKGDIAEGYSVSREKKESFPLTVTSAQKNPTAFYLCASSTKRREINEQFFGPGTRLTVL.

J is TRBJ2-7 and V is TRBV27; no definite D call. Germline V CDR1 and CDR2: MNHEY, SMNVEV (reference sequence). V was trimmed by 5 bases and J by 5 bases, leaving 22 bases between them. The CDR3 extends over 16 amino acids. The CDR3 protein is CASSPLSVAGSNEQYF. DNA for the CDR3: TGTGCCAGCAGTCCCCTCTCAGTAGCCGGGTCGAACGAGCAGTACTTC.

The chain carries TRBV21-1 and TRBJ1-3. TRBV21-1 is tagged as a pseudogene. The CDR3 loop spans 18 amino acids. For the CDR3, the DNA is TGTGCCAGCAGCAAAGGGTCGGGGGGGGCATCCACTGGAAACACCATATATTTT. Its protein product is CASSKGSGGASTGNTIYF.

This clone was counted a single time. In nucleotides, the CDR3 is TGCGCCAGCAGCCAAAAGGGGGCGGGCACAGATACGCAGTATTTT. Translated, it gives CASSQKGAGTDTQYF. The chain links TRBV4-1 to TRBJ2-3, with 7 bases lining up with TRBD1. Germline loops: CDR1 MGHRA, CDR2 YSYEKL. The CDR3 contains 15 residues. V lost 2 bases and J lost 1; bases outside the gene matches: 3.